This T cell receptor (beta chain) was identified in a study of T cells in Graves' hyperthyroidism and ophthalmopathy. Whole-study findings and limits: Most thyroid clonotypes that were expanded above 0.001 also turned up in blood.

J lost 7 bases, V lost 10 bases, and 6 bases had no gene match. The CDR3 spans 12 residues. The V gene's germline CDR1 is KGHDR and CDR2 SFDVKD. Amplified TCR beta CDR3 regions came from RNA transcripts. In the first-round RT-PCR of the TCR CDR3, the HTBI primer set was used. TCRdb reanalysed the multiplex PCR reads using MiXCR and keeps one entry per CDR3 protein. The profile shows tens of thousands of distinct CDR3 sequences, about 50% of them singletons. Many counts were recorded for this clonotype. Its matching antigen is unknown. The V gene is TRBV24-1, the J gene TRBJ1-2; 9 bases match TRBD1. The sequencing sample was made of blood. This TCR came from a woman aged 45-60 years with Graves' hyperthyroidism that later progressed to Graves' ophthalmopathy. The CDR3: CATGDREIGYTF. Here the CDR3 DNA reads TGTGCCACTGGGGACAGGGAGATTGGCTACACCTTC.